This TCR beta chain comes out of a study of blood T cell repertoires in COVID-19. Study context: PBMCs, B-cell-depleted T cells, or T cells were the source of the cDNA or gDNA that made up the material.

Per the original data handling: Reference gene primer amplification in the assay estimated nucleated cell counts. The data were produced by immunoSEQ multiplex PCR, yet TCRdb's version contains in-frame clones alone and is incomplete. The V and J calls and clone size come from that table; D and trimming were worked out from the DNA. The sample consists of roughly 140,000 clones, around 82% of them appearing once. The CDR3 has 16 amino acids. The V end was cut by 3 bases, the J end by 0 bases, with 12 bases between. Per germline, CDR1 MDHEN and CDR2 SYDVKM. There are a few counts of this clone. This rearrangement joins TRBV28 to TRBJ1-5; no reliable D call. The origin of this receptor is a man between 60 and 75 years old with acute or convalescent COVID-19. The source material was peripheral blood. The CDR3 here is CASSLLSRDSNQPQHF. The CDR3 DNA is TGTGCCAGCAGTTTGCTTTCGAGGGATAGCAATCAGCCCCAGCATTTT. Using reference TRBV28 and TRBJ1-5 for the parts outside the CDR3, the full variable domain is DVKVTQSSRYLVKRTGEKVFLECVQDMDHENMFWYRQDPGLGLRLIYFSYDVKMKEKGDIPEGYSVSREKKERFSLILESASTNQTSMYLCASSLLSRDSNQPQHFGDGTRLSIL.